This TCR beta chain was recovered during a study of blood T cell repertoires in COVID-19. The table came from immunoSEQ multiplex PCR; TCRdb's copy has only in-frame clones and leaves some out. The top ten hold about 2.2% of the sample, which has fewer than 350,000 clones, more than 75% seen once. Germline-derived CDR1 and CDR2 are SEHNR and FQNEAQ (reference sequence). This CDR3 region has 16 residues. V lost 8 bases, J lost 2 bases, and 6 bases stayed unmatched. Sample: peripheral blood. The clonotype originates from a woman aged 25 to 39 who had recovered from COVID-19. This chain uses TRBV7-9 with TRBJ2-5, with 15 bases fitting TRBD2. The chain's CDR3 is CASVWTSGGGQETQYF. In nucleotides, the CDR3 is TGTGCCAGCGTTTGGACTAGCGGGGGGGGTCAAGAGACCCAGTACTTC.